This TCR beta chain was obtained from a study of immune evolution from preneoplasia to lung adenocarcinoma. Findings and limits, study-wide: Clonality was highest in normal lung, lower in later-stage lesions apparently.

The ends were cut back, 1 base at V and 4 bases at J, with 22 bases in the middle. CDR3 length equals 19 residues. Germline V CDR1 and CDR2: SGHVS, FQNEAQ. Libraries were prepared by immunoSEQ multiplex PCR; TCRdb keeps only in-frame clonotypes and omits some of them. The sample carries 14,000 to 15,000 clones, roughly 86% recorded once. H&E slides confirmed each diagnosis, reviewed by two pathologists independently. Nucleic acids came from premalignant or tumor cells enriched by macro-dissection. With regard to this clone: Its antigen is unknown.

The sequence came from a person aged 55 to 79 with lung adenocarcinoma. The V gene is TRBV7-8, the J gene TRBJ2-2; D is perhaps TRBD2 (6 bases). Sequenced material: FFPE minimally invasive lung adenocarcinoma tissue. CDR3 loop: CASSLVVTRGTVRTGELFF. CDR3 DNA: TGTGCCAGCAGCTTAGTAGTAACCCGGGGGACGGTTCGCACCGGGGAGCTGTTTTTT.